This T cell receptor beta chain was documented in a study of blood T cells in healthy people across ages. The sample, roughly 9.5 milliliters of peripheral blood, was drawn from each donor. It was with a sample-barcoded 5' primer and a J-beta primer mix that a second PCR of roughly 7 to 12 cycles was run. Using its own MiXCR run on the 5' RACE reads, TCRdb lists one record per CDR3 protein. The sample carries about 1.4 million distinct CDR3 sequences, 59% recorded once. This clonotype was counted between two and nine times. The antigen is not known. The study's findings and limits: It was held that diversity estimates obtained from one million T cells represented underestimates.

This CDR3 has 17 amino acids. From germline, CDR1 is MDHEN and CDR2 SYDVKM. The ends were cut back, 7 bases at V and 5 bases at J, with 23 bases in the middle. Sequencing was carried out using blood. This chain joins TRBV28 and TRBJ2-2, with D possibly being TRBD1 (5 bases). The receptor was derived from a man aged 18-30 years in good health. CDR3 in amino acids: CASTPEAGSLWTGELFF. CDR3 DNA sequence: TGTGCCAGCACCCCCGAGGCAGGGTCATTATGGACCGGGGAGCTGTTTTTT.